This entry describes one T cell receptor (beta chain). This sample is part of a study of blood T cell repertoires in COVID-19. For the study at large: Sites in the United States, Italy and Spain provided acute and convalescent COVID-19 samples. Sample material is recorded as cDNA or gDNA derived from T cells, B-cell-depleted T cells, or PBMCs.

Methods used by the authors: Amplification of reference gene primers provided the estimated nucleated cell counts. Generated by immunoSEQ multiplex PCR, the TCRdb table keeps only in-frame clones and is missing some. Clone size and the V and J calls come from that table; the DNA yielded D and trimming. The data contain 150,000 to 200,000 clones, about 84% of them singletons. The V and J ends lost 6 bases and 3 bases, in that order; junction bases with no gene match: 13. The germline gives CDR1 MNHEY, CDR2 SMNVEV (reference sequence). The CDR3 is 17 amino acids. What was sequenced was peripheral blood. The receptor was isolated from a woman aged 25-40 years with acute or convalescent COVID-19. The V gene is TRBV27, the J gene TRBJ1-3; 8 bases fit TRBD1. CDR3 sequence reads: CASSLSGQAVGGNTIYF. CDR3 DNA sequence: TGTGCCAGCAGCCTGTCGGGACAGGCTGTCGGTGGAAACACCATATATTTT.